This section outlines one T cell receptor beta chain sequence together with its context. Antigen unknown. PCR primers comprised 60 Vbeta and 13 Jbeta primers. Data came from immunoSEQ multiplex PCR; TCRdb stores just in-frame clones and leaves some out. The sample holds 190,000 or so clones, 82% seen once. The sample belongs to a study of cytomegalovirus exposure and HLA in healthy donors. General study results and limits: In an earlier analysis, in under 700 donors, most V segments appeared productive either ~90% or ~30% of the time. Trimming of TCR beta V- and J-genes showed a link, identified in a later analysis, to a missense DCLRE1C variant. Researchers reported from a later analysis that most CMV-associated TCR beta chains appeared HLA-restricted.

Germline CDR1 reads ENHRY; CDR2 reads SYGVKD. V was cut by 3 bases and J by 4 bases, with 10 bases left in between. This CDR3 is built from 14 residues. Sequencing was carried out using PBMCs. V gene TRBV10-3 combines with J gene TRBJ1-3; D not certain. The clonotype originates from a boy aged 2 to 9 in good health and CMV-seronegative. The CDR3 is CAISEREEGNTIYF. CDR3 nucleotide sequence: TGTGCCATCAGTGAAAGGGAGGAAGGAAACACCATATATTTT.